Listed here are 19 T cell receptor beta chains from one sample, sequenced in a study of blood T cells in healthy people across ages. The use of a sample-barcoded 5' primer and a J-beta primer mix characterized a second PCR of roughly 6 to 11 cycles. TCRdb re-derived calls from the 5' RACE reads in MiXCR, one entry per CDR3 protein. Of roughly 1.6 million distinct CDR3 sequences listed, almost 35% are singletons. Sequencing was carried out using blood. These receptors were taken from a woman between 25 and 40 years old in good health.

The chain uses TRBV2 and TRBJ2-5; 10 positions match TRBD1. Looked up from germline, CDR1 is SNHLY and CDR2 is FYNNEI. The CDR3 has 17 amino acids. The V segment lost 6 bases and the J segment 2 bases; nucleotides outside the gene matches: 12. CDR3 sequence reads: CASSARRTGGYQETQYF. CDR3 sequence (DNA): TGTGCCAGCAGCGCGAGGAGGACAGGGGGTTATCAAGAGACCCAGTACTTC.

The chain links TRBV6-1 to TRBJ1-6; D not certain. Germline V gene sequence: CDR1 MNHNS, CDR2 SASEGT. The CDR3 is made up of 16 amino acids. Deletions cut 0 bases from V and 0 bases from J, with 6 bases between. Here the CDR3 reads CASSEAGFSYNSPLHF. DNA for the CDR3: TGTGCCAGCAGTGAAGCTGGCTTCTCCTATAATTCACCCCTCCACTTT.

This clonotype was picked up one time. The chain joins TRBV6-1 to TRBJ2-1, with 9 bases matching TRBD2. The CDR3 contains 15 residues. Looked up from germline, CDR1 is MNHNS and CDR2 is SASEGT. Trimming cost V 7 bases and J 2 bases; bases outside gene matches: 6. The CDR3 protein is CASNQAGGTYNEQFF. The CDR3 DNA is TGTGCCAGCAACCAAGCGGGGGGTACCTACAATGAGCAGTTCTTC.

This clonotype came up a few times. V usage is TRBV5-6 and J usage is TRBJ1-1, with 7 positions matching TRBD1. Germline V gene lookup returns CDR1 SGHDT and CDR2 YYEEEE. CDR3 length equals 15 residues. Trimming at V came to 4 bases and at J to 0 bases, leaving 6 bases not matched to a gene. For the CDR3, the DNA is TGTGCCAGCAGCAGAACAGGGGTCATGAACACTGAAGCTTTCTTT. Protein: CASSRTGVMNTEAFF.

About this clonotype: Germline is not matched at one junction end, which may reflect a read error. This chain joins TRBV7-2 and TRBJ2-2; the D call may be TRBD1 or TRBD2 (5 bases each). Germline V gene data show CDR1 as SGHTA and CDR2 as FQGNSA. This CDR3 comprises 14 residues. CDR3 bases: TGTGCCAGCAGCCCGGCCCTTGGGACCGGGAAGCTGTTTTTT. Its translation is CASSPALGTGKLFF. Full variable domain (rest looked up from reference TRBV7-2 and TRBJ2-2): GAGVSQSPSNKVTEKGKDVELRCDPISGHTALYWYRQSLGQGLEFLIYFQGNSAPDKSGLPSDRFSAERTGGSVSTLTIQRTQQEDSAVYLCASSPALGTGKLFFGEGSRLTVL.

Ten or more counts support this clonotype. The chain is built from TRBV10-3 and TRBJ2-3, with 10 bases fitting TRBD2. Trimming took 4 bases from V and 4 from J; bases not matched to a gene: 5. Germline loops: CDR1 ENHRY, CDR2 SYGVKD. The CDR3 spans 15 residues. The CDR3 DNA follows: TGTGCCATCAGTGGGCCTAGCGGGGGCCCAGATACGCAGTATTTT. Its protein is CAISGPSGGPDTQYF.

This chain links TRBV10-3 with TRBJ2-3; no clear D. There are 13 residues in the CDR3. Trimming pared 3 bases from V and 2 bases from J, leaving 6 bases between. Germline CDR1 and CDR2: ENHRY and SYGVKD. In nucleotides, the CDR3 is TGTGCCATCAGTGAACGGCTCACAGATACGCAGTATTTT. As protein: CAISERLTDTQYF.

The CDR3 sequence is CASSLNRGRSSGTEAFF. CDR3 bases: TGTGCCAGCAGTTTAAACAGGGGAAGGTCTTCGGGCACTGAAGCTTTCTTT. The rearrangement joins TRBV12-3 or TRBV12-4 to TRBJ1-1; TRBD1 matches at 7 bases. Unmatched junction bases numbered 13, after V lost 2 bases and J lost 4 bases. The CDR3 length is 17 residues.

This clonotype was observed a handful of times. V usage is TRBV7-9 and J usage is TRBJ1-1, with TRBD1 matching over 8 bases. This CDR3 region has 16 residues. After removal of 5 bases from V and 1 base from J, the junction contained 9 bases not matched to a gene. Germline V lookup: CDR1 SEHNR, CDR2 FQNEAQ (reference sequence). The DNA of the CDR3 is TGTGCCAGCAGCGACTCAGGGGGCTCTCGGAACACTGAAGCTTTCTTT. Residues: CASSDSGGSRNTEAFF.

A single count supports this clonotype. This CDR3 reads CASSPGGRMNEQFF. The CDR3 nucleotides are TGTGCCAGCAGCCCCGGCGGGAGGATGAATGAGCAGTTCTTC. The chain carries TRBV7-3 and TRBJ2-1, with 8 positions matching TRBD2. Germline values: CDR1 SGHTA, CDR2 FQGTGA. After removal of 5 bases from V and 7 bases from J, the junction contained 7 bases not matched to a gene. The CDR3 contains 14 residues.

This chain connects TRBV20-1 to TRBJ2-4; D is perhaps TRBD2 (6 bases). The J call may be mistaken, given a closer DNA end match to TRBJ2-7. This CDR3 is 15 amino acids long. CDR1 is DFQATT, CDR2 SNEGSKA, per germline (reference sequence). The CDR3 here is CSARDRLRERYEQYF. The CDR3 region has the DNA TGCAGTGCTAGAGATCGGTTGCGGGAAAGGTACGAGCAGTACTTC.

The genes are TRBV6-1 and TRBJ1-6, with 7 bases matching TRBD1. V shed 3 bases, J shed 6 bases, and the junction held 5 bases outside the gene matches. CDR1 is MNHNS and CDR2 is SASEGT in the germline V gene. The CDR3 runs to 15 residues. CDR3 residues: CASSEAGQSNSPLHF. CDR3 sequence (DNA): TGTGCCAGCAGTGAGGCGGGACAGTCTAATTCACCCCTCCACTTT.

The chain uses TRBV27 and TRBJ1-3; TRBD1 might be the D (6 bases). V lost 5 bases, J lost 2 bases, and 13 bases lay in between. The germline V gene has CDR1 MNHEY and CDR2 SMNVEV (reference sequence). The CDR3 is 15 residues long. The CDR3 coding sequence is TGTGCCAGCAGTCCGGGGGCATGGGCTGGAAACACCATATATTTT. Translation gives CASSPGAWAGNTIYF.

The genes are TRBV5-1 and TRBJ1-2; D uncertain. Germline V gene sequence: CDR1 SGHRS, CDR2 YFSETQ. The length of the CDR3 is 13 residues. V lost 3 bases, J lost 6 bases, and 12 bases lay in between. The DNA for the CDR3 is TGCGCCAGCAGCTGGACGGGAGAAAATGGCTACACCTTC. It translates to CASSWTGENGYTF.

This clonotype turned up a few times. The chain combines TRBV7-9 with TRBJ2-7; D unclear. This CDR3 spans 12 amino acids. Between the trimmed V and J ends, which lost 4 bases and 3 bases, there was a span of 7 bases. Germline CDR1 reads SEHNR; CDR2 reads FQNEAQ (reference sequence). CDR3: CASSYADYEQYF. DNA for the CDR3: TGTGCCAGCAGCTACGCGGACTACGAGCAGTACTTC. Based on the CDR3 plus reference TRBV7-9 and TRBJ2-7, the full variable domain is DTGVSQNPRHKITKRGQNVTFRCDPISEHNRLYWYRQTLGQGPEFLTYFQNEAQLEKSRLLSDRFSAERPKGSFSTLEIQRTEQGDSAMYLCASSYADYEQYFGPGTRLTVT.

To note about this clonotype: A read error may account for a junction end that differs from germline. This chain links TRBV11-2 with TRBJ1-4; D is possibly TRBD1 (5 bases). Germline values: CDR1 SGHAT, CDR2 FQNNGV. This CDR3 region has 13 residues. The CDR3 here is CAGSLGGGEKLFF. CDR3 in DNA: TGTGCCGGCAGCTTGGGGGGGGGAGAAAAACTGTTTTTT.

A few counts support this clonotype. V and J are TRBV4-1 and TRBJ1-5, with TRBD1 matching 8 bases. This CDR3 is built from 13 residues. CDR1 and CDR2 from the germline V gene are MGHRA and YSYEKL. With 1 base clipped from V and 7 bases from J, the junction kept 0 bases outside the gene matches. The CDR3 reads CASSQAGGQPQHF. The DNA of the CDR3 is TGCGCCAGCAGCCAAGCAGGGGGCCAGCCCCAGCATTTT.

This clonotype was found a few times. The rearrangement links TRBV2 to TRBJ2-1; D is possibly TRBD2 (6 bases). V was trimmed by 5 bases and J by 4 bases, leaving 15 bases between them. Germline loops: CDR1 SNHLY, CDR2 FYNNEI. This CDR3 is built from 15 residues. The CDR3, as DNA: TGTGCCAGCAGTCTCGGGACTCTCGAGTACAATGAGCAGTTCTTC. Its translation is CASSLGTLEYNEQFF.

V gene TRBV9 combines with J gene TRBJ2-3; D might be TRBD2 (6 bases). The CDR3 is made up of 17 amino acids. Germline V gene sequence: CDR1 SGDLS, CDR2 YYNGEE. The V and J ends lost 4 bases and 0 bases respectively, with 18 bases between them. DNA for the CDR3: TGTGCCAGCAGCCGGGGGTTGGGGAGCAGAAGCACAGATACGCAGTATTTT. Translation: CASSRGLGSRSTDTQYF.